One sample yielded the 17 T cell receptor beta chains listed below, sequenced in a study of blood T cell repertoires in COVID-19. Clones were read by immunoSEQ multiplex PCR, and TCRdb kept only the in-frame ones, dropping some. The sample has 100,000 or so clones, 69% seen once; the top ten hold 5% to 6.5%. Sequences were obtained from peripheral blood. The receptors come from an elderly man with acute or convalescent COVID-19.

The CDR3 here is CASSAPAATGELFF. CDR3 coding DNA: TGTGCCAGCAGTGCCCCGGCAGCGACCGGGGAGCTGTTTTTT. V is TRBV25-1 and J is TRBJ2-2, with D unresolved. The CDR3 spans 14 residues. V was cut by 4 bases and J by 5 bases, with 11 bases left in between. Germline V gene data show CDR1 as MGHDK and CDR2 as SYGVNS. Full variable domain (outside the CDR3, taken from reference TRBV25-1 and TRBJ2-2): EADIYQTPRYLVIGTGKKITLECSQTMGHDKMYWYQQDPGMELHLIHYSYGVNSTEKGDLSSESTVSRIRTEHFPLTLESARPSHTSQYLCASSAPAATGELFFGEGSRLTVL.

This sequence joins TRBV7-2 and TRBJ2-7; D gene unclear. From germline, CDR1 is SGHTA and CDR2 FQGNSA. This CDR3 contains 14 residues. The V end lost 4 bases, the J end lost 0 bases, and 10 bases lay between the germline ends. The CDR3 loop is CASSSYDNSYEQYF. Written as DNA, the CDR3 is TGTGCCAGCAGCTCCTATGACAACTCCTACGAGCAGTACTTC.

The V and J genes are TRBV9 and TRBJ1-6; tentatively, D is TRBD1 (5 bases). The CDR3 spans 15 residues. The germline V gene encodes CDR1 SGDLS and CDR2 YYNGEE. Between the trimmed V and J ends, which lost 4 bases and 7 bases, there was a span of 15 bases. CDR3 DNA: TGTGCCAGCAGCCCACAGGCGGTGGGGAATTCACCCCTCCACTTT. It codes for CASSPQAVGNSPLHF.

CDR3 amino acids: CASSLGDEVETQYF. The DNA for the CDR3 is TGCGCCAGCAGCTTGGGAGATGAGGTAGAGACCCAGTACTTC. The V call is TRBV5-1, the J call TRBJ2-5; no reliable D call. Trimming stripped 0 bases from V and 4 bases from J, with 10 bases between. The germline gives CDR1 SGHRS, CDR2 YFSETQ. The CDR3 has 14 amino acids.

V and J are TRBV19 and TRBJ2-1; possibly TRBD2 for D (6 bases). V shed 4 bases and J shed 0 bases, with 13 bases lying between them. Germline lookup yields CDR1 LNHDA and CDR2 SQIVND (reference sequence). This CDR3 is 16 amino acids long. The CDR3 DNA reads TGTGCCAGTAGTACAAATAGCGGTAGCTCCTACAATGAGCAGTTCTTC. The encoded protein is CASSTNSGSSYNEQFF.

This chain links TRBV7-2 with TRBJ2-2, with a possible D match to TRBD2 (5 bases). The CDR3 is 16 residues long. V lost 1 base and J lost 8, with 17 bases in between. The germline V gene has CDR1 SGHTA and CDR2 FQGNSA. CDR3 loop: CASSLGGSGSRGELFF. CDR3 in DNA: TGTGCCAGCAGCTTAGGAGGCAGCGGAAGCAGAGGGGAGCTGTTTTTT.

CDR3 region: CASSLLELYEQYF. The CDR3 coding sequence is TGTGCCAGCAGTCTCCTAGAACTCTACGAGCAGTACTTC. This chain joins TRBV6-2 or TRBV6-3 and TRBJ2-7; D unclear. Germline lookup yields CDR1 MNHEY and CDR2 SVGEGT. The CDR3 runs to 13 residues. Deletions cut 5 bases from V and 3 bases from J, with 11 bases between.

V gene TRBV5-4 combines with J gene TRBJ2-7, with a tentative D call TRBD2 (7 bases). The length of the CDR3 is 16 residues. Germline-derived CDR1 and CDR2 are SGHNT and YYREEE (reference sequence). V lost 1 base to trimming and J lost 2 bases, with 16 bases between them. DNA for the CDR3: TGTGCCAGCAGCTTGTGGGGGGGCCGACCAACCTACGAGCAGTACTTC. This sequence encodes CASSLWGGRPTYEQYF.

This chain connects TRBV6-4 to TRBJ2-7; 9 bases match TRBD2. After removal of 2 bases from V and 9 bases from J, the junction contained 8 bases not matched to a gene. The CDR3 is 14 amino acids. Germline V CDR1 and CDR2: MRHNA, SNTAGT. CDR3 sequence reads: CASSDEVAGEWQYF. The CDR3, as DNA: TGTGCCAGCAGTGACGAGGTAGCGGGAGAGTGGCAGTACTTC.

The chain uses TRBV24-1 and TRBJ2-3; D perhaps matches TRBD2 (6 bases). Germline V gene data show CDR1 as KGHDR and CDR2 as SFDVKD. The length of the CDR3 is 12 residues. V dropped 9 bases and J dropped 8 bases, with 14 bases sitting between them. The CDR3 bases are TGTGCCACCTCCGGGGGAGTCCTTACGCAGTATTTT. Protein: CATSGGVLTQYF.

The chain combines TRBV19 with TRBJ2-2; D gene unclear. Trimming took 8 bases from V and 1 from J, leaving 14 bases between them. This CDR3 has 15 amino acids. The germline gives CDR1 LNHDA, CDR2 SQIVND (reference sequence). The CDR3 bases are TGTGCCAGTTCTATTGTTTCGGGGAACACCGGGGAGCTGTTTTTT. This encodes CASSIVSGNTGELFF. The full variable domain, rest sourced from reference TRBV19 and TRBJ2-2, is DGGITQSPKYLFRKEGQNVTLSCEQNLNHDAMYWYRQDPGQGLRLIYYSQIVNDFQKGDIAEGYSVSREKKESFPLTVTSAQKNPTAFYLCASSIVSGNTGELFFGEGSRLTVL.

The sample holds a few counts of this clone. CDR3 residues: CASSTPPAGLRRHEQYF. In DNA, the CDR3 is TGTGCCAGCAGCACTCCCCCGGCGGGACTCCGAAGGCACGAGCAGTACTTC. The chain uses TRBV11-2 and TRBJ2-7; possible D gene TRBD2, 6 bases. This CDR3 spans 17 amino acids. Looked up from germline, CDR1 is SGHAT and CDR2 is FQNNGV. The ends were cut back, 5 bases at V and 5 bases at J, with 25 bases in the middle. The whole variable domain, filled in from reference TRBV11-2 and TRBJ2-7, reads EAGVAQSPRYKIIEKRQSVAFWCNPISGHATLYWYQQILGQGPKLLIQFQNNGVVDDSQLPKDRFSAERLKGVDSTLKIQPAKLEDSAVYLCASSTPPAGLRRHEQYFGPGTRLTVT.

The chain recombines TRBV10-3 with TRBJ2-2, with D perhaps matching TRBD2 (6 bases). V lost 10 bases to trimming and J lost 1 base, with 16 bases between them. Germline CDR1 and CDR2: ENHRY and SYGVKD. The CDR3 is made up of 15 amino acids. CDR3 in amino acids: CATHPGTLNTGELFF. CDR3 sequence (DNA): TGTGCCACCCACCCCGGGACTTTGAACACCGGGGAGCTGTTTTTT.

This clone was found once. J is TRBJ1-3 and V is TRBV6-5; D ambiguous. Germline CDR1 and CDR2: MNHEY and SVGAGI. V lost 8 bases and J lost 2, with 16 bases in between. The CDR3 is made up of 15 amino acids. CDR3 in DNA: TGTGCCAGCGGAAGGAGGGATATCGCTGGAAACACCATATATTTT. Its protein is CASGRRDIAGNTIYF.

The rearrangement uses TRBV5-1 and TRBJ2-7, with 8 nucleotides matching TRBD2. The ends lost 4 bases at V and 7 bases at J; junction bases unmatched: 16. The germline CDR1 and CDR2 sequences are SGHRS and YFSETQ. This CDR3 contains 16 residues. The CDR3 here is CASSRDISGRGSEQYF. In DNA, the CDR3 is TGCGCCAGCAGCCGTGACATAAGCGGGAGAGGAAGTGAGCAGTACTTC.

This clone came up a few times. The CDR3 DNA reads TGTGCCAGCAGCTTTCAGGGAGGGGGTTCTGGAAACACCATATATTTT. Its protein product is CASSFQGGGSGNTIYF. The gene calls are TRBV11-2 and TRBJ1-3; weak D call: TRBD1 (6 bases). The germline V gene has CDR1 SGHAT and CDR2 FQNNGV. The length of the CDR3 is 16 residues. V shed 3 bases and J shed 1 base, with 13 bases lying between them.

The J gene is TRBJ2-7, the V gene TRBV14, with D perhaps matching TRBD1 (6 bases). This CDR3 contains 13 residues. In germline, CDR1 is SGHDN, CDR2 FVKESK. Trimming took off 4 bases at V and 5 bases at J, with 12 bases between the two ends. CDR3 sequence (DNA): TGTGCCAGCAGCCGCTCGACAGGAGACGAGCAGTACTTC. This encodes CASSRSTGDEQYF.